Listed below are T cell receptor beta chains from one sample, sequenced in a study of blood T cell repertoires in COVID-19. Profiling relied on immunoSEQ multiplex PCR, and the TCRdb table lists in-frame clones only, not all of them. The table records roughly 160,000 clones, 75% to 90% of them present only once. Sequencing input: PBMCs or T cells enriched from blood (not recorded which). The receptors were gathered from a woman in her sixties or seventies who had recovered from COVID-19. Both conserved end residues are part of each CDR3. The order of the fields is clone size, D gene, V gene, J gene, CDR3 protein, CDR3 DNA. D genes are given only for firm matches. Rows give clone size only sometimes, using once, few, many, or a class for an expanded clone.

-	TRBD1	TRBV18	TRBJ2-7	CASSPGTGTYEQYF	TGTGCCAGCTCACCCGGGACAGGGACCTACGAGCAGTACTTC
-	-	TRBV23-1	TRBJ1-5	CASRHTTGLGGNQPQHF	TGCGCCAGCAGACACACCACAGGGCTCGGGGGCAATCAGCCCCAGCATTTT
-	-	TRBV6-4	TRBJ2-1	CASSELPGAASRQFF	TGTGCCAGCAGTGAATTGCCAGGGGCCGCCTCCAGGCAGTTCTTC
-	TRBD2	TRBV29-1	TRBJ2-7	CSVEAPTSGRVGYEQYF	TGCAGCGTTGAAGCCCCGACTAGCGGGAGGGTGGGCTACGAGCAGTACTTC
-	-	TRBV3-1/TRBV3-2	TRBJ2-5	CASSQKGAGTKETQYF	TGTGCCAGCAGCCAAAAGGGTGCGGGGACCAAAGAGACCCAGTACTTC
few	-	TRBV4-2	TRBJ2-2	CASSQAGSTGELFF	TGTGCCAGCAGCCAAGCGGGGAGCACCGGGGAGCTGTTTTTT
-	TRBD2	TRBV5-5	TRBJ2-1	CASSLGPLSGSYNEQFF	TGTGCCAGCAGCTTGGGCCCTCTTAGCGGGAGTTACAATGAGCAGTTCTTC
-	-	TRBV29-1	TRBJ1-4	CSVEDAVDEKLFF	TGCAGCGTTGAAGATGCAGTTGATGAAAAACTGTTTTTT
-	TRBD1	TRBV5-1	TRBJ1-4	CASSLGQGLTNEKLFF	TGCGCCAGCAGCCTTGGACAGGGCCTGACTAATGAAAAACTGTTTTTT
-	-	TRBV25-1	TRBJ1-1	CASSETGNAEAFF	TGTGCCAGCAGTGAAACGGGGAATGCTGAAGCTTTCTTT
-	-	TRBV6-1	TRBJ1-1	CASSEYPLEAFF	TGTGCCAGCAGTGAGTATCCCCTTGAAGCTTTCTTT
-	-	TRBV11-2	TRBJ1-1	CASSTTGNTEAFF	TGTGCCAGCAGCACGACAGGAAACACTGAAGCTTTCTTT
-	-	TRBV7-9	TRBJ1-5	CATGWANSNQPQHF	TGTGCCACTGGTTGGGCTAATAGCAATCAGCCCCAGCATTTT
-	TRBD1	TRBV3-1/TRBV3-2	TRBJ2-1	CASSQSGGYHNEQFF	TGTGCCAGCAGCCAGTCAGGGGGTTACCACAATGAGCAGTTCTTC
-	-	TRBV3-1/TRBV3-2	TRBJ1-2	CASSQVVTGPYGYTF	TGTGCCAGCAGCCAAGTAGTTACAGGTCCCTATGGCTACACCTTC
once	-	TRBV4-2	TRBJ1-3	CASSPGGGDPGNTIYF	TGTGCCAGCAGCCCTGGTGGCGGGGACCCTGGAAACACCATATATTTT
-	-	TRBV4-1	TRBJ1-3	CASSRPGQTRGNTIYF	TGCGCCAGCAGCCGCCCTGGACAGACCCGCGGAAACACCATATATTTT
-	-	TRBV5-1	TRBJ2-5	CASSQQVRETQYF	TGCGCCAGCAGTCAACAGGTCCGAGAGACCCAGTACTTC
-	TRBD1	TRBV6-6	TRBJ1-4	CASSLMGTATSTNEKLFF	TGTGCCAGCAGTCTTATGGGGACAGCTACATCAACTAATGAAAAACTGTTTTTT
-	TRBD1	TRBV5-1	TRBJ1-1	CASRSGTDYTEAFF	TGCGCCAGCAGGTCCGGGACAGACTACACTGAAGCTTTCTTT
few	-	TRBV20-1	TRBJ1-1	CSASVGDTEAFF	TGCAGTGCTAGTGTCGGGGACACTGAAGCTTTCTTT
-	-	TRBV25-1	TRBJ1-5	CASSEGRQPQHF	TGTGCCAGCAGTGAGGGGCGTCAGCCCCAGCATTTT
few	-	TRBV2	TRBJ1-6	CASKESSYNSPLHF	TGTGCCAGCAAGGAGAGCTCCTATAATTCACCCCTCCACTTT
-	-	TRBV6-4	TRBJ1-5	CASSREADQPQHF	TGTGCCAGCAGTAGGGAGGCGGATCAGCCCCAGCATTTT
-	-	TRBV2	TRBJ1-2	CASSESDTGTRYTF	TGTGCCAGCAGTGAATCGGACACGGGTACGAGATACACCTTC
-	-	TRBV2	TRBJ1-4	CASSERGGEKLFF	TGTGCCAGCAGTGAAAGGGGTGGAGAAAAACTGTTTTTT
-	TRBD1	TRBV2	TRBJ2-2	CASWGQGNTGELFF	TGTGCCAGCTGGGGACAGGGTAACACCGGGGAGCTGTTTTTT
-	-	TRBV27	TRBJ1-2	CASSHEGLGYTF	TGTGCCAGCAGCCACGAGGGTCTCGGCTACACCTTC